Below are 30 T cell receptor beta chains sequenced from a single sample in a study of T cells after posttransplantation cyclophosphamide. This table comes from immunoSEQ multiplex PCR, and its TCRdb copy is limited to in-frame clones, with some not included. The sample records 20,000 to 25,000 clones, around 73% being singletons. Sequences were obtained from memory CD4+ T cells sorted from PBMCs. The origin of the receptors is a woman aged 55-69 years in good health, CMV-negative, and a related stem cell transplant donor.

This clone was picked up a small number of times. The chain uses TRBV7-9 and TRBJ2-3, with D possibly being TRBD2 (5 bases). The CDR3 is 14 amino acids. Germline CDR1 and CDR2: SEHNR and FQNEAQ (reference sequence). Deletions cut 5 bases from V and 2 bases from J, with 11 bases between. This CDR3 reads CASSASGFTDTQYF. In DNA, the CDR3 is TGTGCCAGCAGCGCGAGCGGATTCACAGATACGCAGTATTTT.

This sequence joins TRBV7-8 and TRBJ2-1; 11 bases line up with TRBD2. The germline V gene encodes CDR1 SGHVS and CDR2 FQNEAQ. The ends lost 5 bases at V and 6 bases at J; junction bases unmatched: 3. This CDR3 has 14 amino acids. Here the CDR3 reads CASSRLAGFNEQFF. Written as DNA, the CDR3 is TGTGCCAGCAGCCGACTAGCGGGGTTCAATGAGCAGTTCTTC.

The chain is built from TRBV7-3 and TRBJ2-1; D is ambiguous. This CDR3 comprises 14 residues. Germline V lookup: CDR1 SGHTA, CDR2 FQGTGA. Trimming cost V 2 bases and J 0 bases, with 5 bases left between them. CDR3 coding DNA: TGTGCCAGCAGCTTACGCGGCTCCTACAATGAGCAGTTCTTC. Translating it yields CASSLRGSYNEQFF.

The gene calls are TRBV7-2 and TRBJ2-1; 10 bases line up with TRBD1. Germline V gene data show CDR1 as SGHTA and CDR2 as FQGNSA. CDR3 length: 13 residues. The ends lost 2 bases at V and 12 bases at J; junction bases unmatched: 4. CDR3 amino acids: CASSLPGQGVQFF. CDR3 DNA: TGTGCCAGCAGCTTACCCGGACAGGGGGTGCAGTTCTTC.

The chain uses TRBV19 and TRBJ1-2; 9 bases agree with TRBD1. Germline CDR1 is LNHDA and CDR2 is SQIVND (reference sequence). V was pared by 8 bases and J by 8 bases, with 9 bases of the junction left unmatched. The CDR3 extends over 13 amino acids. CDR3 nucleotides: TGTGCCAGTCAAAAGGGGACAGGGAGAGGCTACACCTTC. This encodes CASQKGTGRGYTF.

This clone was seen once. This chain joins TRBV19 and TRBJ1-5, with D possibly matching TRBD1 (5 bases). The germline V gene has CDR1 LNHDA and CDR2 SQIVND (reference sequence). CDR3 size: 15 residues. The V end was cut by 6 bases, the J end by 3 bases, with 15 bases between. The CDR3 DNA sequence: TGTGCCAGTAGGGTCGCAGGGAACATCAATCAGCCCCAGCATTTT. Encoded protein: CASRVAGNINQPQHF.

Here the CDR3 DNA reads TGTGCCAAATCGGCGGGGCGGGAGGGCCGCAGGGAGCAGTACTTC. Encoded protein: CAKSAGREGRREQYF. The chain recombines TRBV19 with TRBJ2-7, with 9 bases fitting TRBD2. The trim removed 10 bases at V and 7 bases at J, leaving 17 bases unmatched. The CDR3 is made up of 15 amino acids. Germline V lookup: CDR1 LNHDA, CDR2 SQIVND (reference sequence).

The chain has TRBV9 and TRBJ2-1; 7 positions agree with TRBD1. Per germline, CDR1 SGDLS and CDR2 YYNGEE. J gave up 3 bases and V 2 bases, and 5 bases lay outside the gene matches. This CDR3 has 15 residues. The CDR3 protein is CASSVKGAVYNEQFF. CDR3 DNA sequence: TGTGCCAGCAGCGTCAAGGGGGCCGTCTACAATGAGCAGTTCTTC.

This clone was detected only a few times. V usage is TRBV7-9 and J usage is TRBJ1-1; D gene ambiguous. Trimming removed 3 bases at V and 7 bases at J, with 6 bases between. The CDR3 contains 11 residues. Germline-derived CDR1 and CDR2 are SEHNR and FQNEAQ (reference sequence). The chain's CDR3 is CASSLYNEAFF. Written as DNA, the CDR3 is TGTGCCAGCAGCTTGTATAATGAAGCTTTCTTT.

The rearrangement uses TRBV5-1 and TRBJ2-7, with D possibly matching TRBD2 (5 bases). CDR1 and CDR2 (germline): SGHRS, YFSETQ. The CDR3 runs to 14 residues. V was cut by 0 bases and J by 2 bases, with 9 bases left in between. CDR3 DNA sequence: TGCGCCAGCAGCTTGGAGGGCGGGCCCTACGAGCAGTACTTC. As protein: CASSLEGGPYEQYF.

This clone has a handful of counts. The chain uses TRBV7-2 and TRBJ2-3; no firm D call. CDR3 length: 16 residues. Germline V gene sequence: CDR1 SGHTA, CDR2 FQGNSA. Deletions cut 5 bases from V and 3 bases from J, with 18 bases between. CDR3 sequence: CASSPSPTLITDTQYF. The CDR3 region has the DNA TGTGCCAGCAGCCCCAGCCCCACACTAATTACAGATACGCAGTATTTT.

The rearrangement joins TRBV28 to TRBJ1-2; tentative D call: TRBD1 (5 bases). The CDR3 has 17 amino acids. Germline CDR1 reads MDHEN; CDR2 reads SYDVKM. The germline V and J ends were trimmed by 5 bases and 2 bases, with 21 bases remaining between them. The CDR3 here is CASSTMGGRGVNYGYTF. CDR3 coding DNA: TGTGCCAGCAGTACGATGGGGGGTCGGGGCGTCAACTATGGCTACACCTTC.

The chain employs TRBV21-1 and TRBJ1-1; the table's D call of TRBD1 was not tested on the DNA. TRBV21-1 is given as a pseudogene. The CDR3 has 14 amino acids. The DNA of the CDR3 is TGTGCCAGCAGCACCGAGACAGGGGGCACTGAAGCTTTCTTT. It translates to CASSTETGGTEAFF.

Only one count was recorded for this clone. The V and J genes are TRBV5-1 and TRBJ2-5; possibly TRBD2 for D (7 bases). V dropped 6 bases and J dropped 7 bases, with 16 bases sitting between them. Germline CDR1 SGHRS, CDR2 YFSETQ. This CDR3 comprises 13 residues. The chain's CDR3 is CASTMGGLGTQYF. CDR3 DNA: TGCGCCAGCACGATGGGGGGGCTAGGGACCCAGTACTTC.

In regard to this clone: The sample holds other DNA sequences that translate to the same CDR3. The chain employs TRBV28 and TRBJ2-6, with D hard to call. V lost 5 bases, J lost 0 bases, and 8 bases lay in between. Germline CDR1 MDHEN, CDR2 SYDVKM. The CDR3 has 15 residues. This CDR3 reads CASSPSGSGANVLTF. In nucleotides, the CDR3 is TGTGCCAGCAGTCCCTCGGGCTCTGGGGCCAACGTCCTGACTTTC.

The rearrangement joins TRBV18 to TRBJ2-7; 9 nucleotides agree with TRBD2. J lost 0 bases, V lost 3 bases, and 6 bases had no gene match. The CDR3 sequence is 16 residues long. The V gene's germline CDR1 is KGHSH and CDR2 LQKENI. The CDR3 sequence is CASSPLVSGSSYEQYF. CDR3 coding DNA: TGTGCCAGCTCACCTCTCGTTAGCGGGAGCTCCTACGAGCAGTACTTC.

The V call is TRBV6-6, the J call TRBJ2-7, with D perhaps matching TRBD2 (5 bases). Germline V lookup: CDR1 MNHNY, CDR2 SVGAGI (reference sequence). V lost 7 bases, J lost 0 bases, and 16 bases lay in between. This CDR3 is 15 amino acids long. The CDR3: CASNMRTDASYEQYF. The CDR3 DNA is TGTGCCAGCAATATGCGGACTGATGCCTCCTACGAGCAGTACTTC.

The chain links TRBV2 to TRBJ2-1, with 7 bases aligning to TRBD1. The ends lost 6 bases at V and 5 bases at J; junction bases unmatched: 10. From germline, CDR1 is SNHLY and CDR2 FYNNEI. CDR3 size: 15 residues. This chain's CDR3 is CASRGDRVGHNEQFF. Written as DNA, the CDR3 is TGTGCCAGCAGGGGAGACAGGGTTGGTCACAATGAGCAGTTCTTC.

The chain joins TRBV7-2 to TRBJ1-3; 8 positions match TRBD1. Germline assignment: CDR1 SGHTA and CDR2 FQGNSA. J gave up 10 bases and V 2 bases, and 1 base lay outside the gene matches. This CDR3 has 12 residues. CDR3 in amino acids: CASSLRTGTIYF. CDR3 bases: TGTGCCAGCAGCTTAAGGACAGGGACCATATATTTT. Based on the CDR3 plus reference TRBV7-2 and TRBJ1-3, the full variable domain is GAGVSQSPSNKVTEKGKDVELRCDPISGHTALYWYRQSLGQGLEFLIYFQGNSAPDKSGLPSDRFSAERTGGSVSTLTIQRTQQEDSAVYLCASSLRTGTIYFGEGSWLTVV.

Regarding this clone: Other nucleotide sequences in the sample specify the same CDR3. The chain combines TRBV7-2 with TRBJ1-1; D not certain. Trimming cost V 6 bases and J 4 bases, with 12 bases left between them. The germline V gene has CDR1 SGHTA and CDR2 FQGNSA. The CDR3 spans 13 residues. The CDR3 region has the DNA TGTGCCAGCAGACGAGGGTTGGCCACTGAAGCTTTCTTT. Its translation is CASRRGLATEAFF.

The chain carries TRBV9 and TRBJ2-3; 9 bases are shared with TRBD2. The CDR3 loop spans 16 amino acids. The V and J ends lost 0 bases and 4 bases, in that order; junction bases with no gene match: 6. Germline CDR1 SGDLS, CDR2 YYNGEE. CDR3 residues: CASSVGGSGSSDTQYF. CDR3 in DNA: TGTGCCAGCAGCGTAGGAGGTAGCGGGAGTTCAGATACGCAGTATTTT.

The rearrangement links TRBV5-6 to TRBJ2-3; 9 positions match TRBD1. In germline, CDR1 is SGHDT, CDR2 YYEEEE. V trimming: 3 bases; J trimming: 5 bases; junction bases outside the gene matches: 10. The CDR3 sequence is 16 residues long. The CDR3 nucleotides are TGTGCCAGCAGCTACGGACAGGGGTGGAGACAAGATACGCAGTATTTT. Amino acids: CASSYGQGWRQDTQYF. The entire variable domain, with the rest obtained from reference TRBV5-6 and TRBJ2-3, is as follows: DAGVTQSPTHLIKTRGQQVTLRCSPKSGHDTVSWYQQALGQGPQFIFQYYEEEERQRGNFPDRFSGHQFPNYSSELNVNALLLGDSALYLCASSYGQGWRQDTQYFGPGTRLTVL.

Comment on this clone: At one of its ends the junction is not consistent with the germline gene, which may arise from a read error. V usage is TRBV4-1 and J usage is TRBJ2-3; 7 positions agree with TRBD1. Per the germline V gene, CDR1 is MGHRA and CDR2 is YSYEKL. The CDR3 length is 14 residues. CDR3 loop: CASSQDRAADTQYF. For the CDR3, the DNA is TGCGCCAGCAGTCAAGACAGGGCAGCAGATACGCAGTATTTT.

In this sample, this clone turned up once. The chain has TRBV10-3 and TRBJ2-2; 10 bases map to TRBD1. The CDR3 sequence is 15 residues long. CDR1 ENHRY and CDR2 SYGVKD come from the germline V gene. The V and J ends lost 6 bases and 7 bases, in that order; junction bases with no gene match: 8. CDR3 sequence: CAIRLDRGKNGELFF. The CDR3, as DNA: TGTGCCATCAGACTGGACAGGGGGAAGAACGGGGAGCTGTTTTTT.

The V and J genes are TRBV7-9 and TRBJ1-6; tentatively, D is TRBD1 (5 bases). CDR3 length equals 14 residues. Germline CDR1 and CDR2: SEHNR and FQNEAQ (reference sequence). Trimming took off 4 bases at V and 10 bases at J, with 14 bases between the two ends. The CDR3 loop reads CASSSSGSESPLHF. The DNA of the CDR3 is TGTGCCAGCAGCTCGTCAGGGTCGGAGTCACCCCTCCACTTT. The entire variable domain, with the rest obtained from reference TRBV7-9 and TRBJ1-6, is as follows: DTGVSQNPRHKITKRGQNVTFRCDPISEHNRLYWYRQTLGQGPEFLTYFQNEAQLEKSRLLSDRFSAERPKGSFSTLEIQRTEQGDSAMYLCASSSSGSESPLHFGNGTRLTVT.

The rearrangement links TRBV9 to TRBJ2-7; possibly TRBD2 for D (5 bases). The CDR3 runs 16 residues. Germline V CDR1 and CDR2: SGDLS, YYNGEE. Deletions cut 3 bases from V and 6 bases from J, with 22 bases between. The CDR3 nucleotides read TGTGCCAGCAGCGGCAGACACTCCGGGATCGCGGCCGAGCAGTACTTC. Protein: CASSGRHSGIAAEQYF.

This CDR3 is CASLAGQGIEAFF. CDR3 bases: TGTGCCAGCCTCGCGGGACAGGGGATTGAAGCTTTCTTT. The chain couples TRBV6-5 to TRBJ1-1, with 10 bases matching TRBD1. This CDR3 contains 13 residues. Germline CDR1 is MNHEY and CDR2 is SVGAGI. Trimming at V came to 8 bases and at J to 7 bases, leaving 7 bases not matched to a gene.

The chain links TRBV6-5 to TRBJ1-2, with 7 bases lining up with TRBD1. Germline V gene data show CDR1 as MNHEY and CDR2 as SVGAGI. The CDR3 has 13 residues. The V segment lost 7 bases and the J segment 7 bases; nucleotides outside the gene matches: 9. The CDR3 sequence: CASTSPTGFGYTF. The CDR3 DNA sequence: TGTGCCAGCACCTCCCCGACAGGGTTTGGCTACACCTTC.

The V gene is TRBV4-1, the J gene TRBJ1-1; D is undetermined. Germline CDR1 is MGHRA and CDR2 is YSYEKL. V was pared by 7 bases and J by 7 bases, with 13 bases between. This CDR3 comprises 12 residues. For the CDR3, the DNA is TGCGCCAGCACCATGGGAGGGCGTGAAGCTTTCTTT. Protein sequence: CASTMGGREAFF.

The genes are TRBV28 and TRBJ2-5, with TRBD1 as a possible D gene (6 bases). The germline gives CDR1 MDHEN, CDR2 SYDVKM. The length of the CDR3 is 15 residues. Trimming took off 8 bases at V and 1 base at J, with 17 bases between the two ends. DNA of the CDR3: TGTGCCAGCGCCTCAGGGGCCGTAGCCCAAGAGACCCAGTACTTC. This gives the protein CASASGAVAQETQYF.